The present entry profiles one T cell receptor beta chain with its context. Its antigen is not identified. This sample was included in a study of cytomegalovirus exposure and HLA in healthy donors. This CDR3 spans 12 amino acids. V lost 2 bases and J lost 8, with 7 bases in between. Germline CDR1 reads SGHRS; CDR2 reads YFSETQ. Study-wide findings and caveats: Common viral pathogens were later found to be apparently linked to several of the most significant clusters. It has been reported that TCR beta sequences accurately predicted the HLA-A and HLA-B alleles of most subjects.

The donors were healthy bone marrow donors. The PCR employed 60 Vbeta primers together with 13 Jbeta primers. Sequencing was performed with immunoSEQ multiplex PCR; in TCRdb, only in-frame clones are kept and a portion is missing. Of 150,000 to 200,000 clones in the sample, just under 80% were seen once. V gene TRBV5-1 combines with J gene TRBJ1-4; D not resolved. The sequenced sample consisted of PBMCs. This TCR came from a young man in good health and CMV-seropositive. CDR3 in amino acids: CASSFGGEKLFF. Here the CDR3 DNA reads TGCGCCAGCAGCTTTGGAGGGGAAAAACTGTTTTTT.